This section outlines one TCR beta chain sequence together with its context. Its target is not known. V shed 7 bases, J shed 4 bases, and the junction held 7 bases outside the gene matches. The germline CDR1 and CDR2 sequences are SNHLY and FYNNEI. CDR3 length: 15 residues. The data were obtained in a study of blood T cells in healthy people across ages. Points from the study as a whole: The unknown donor CMV status may have confounded expanded clonotype changes.

A sample-barcoded 5' primer and a J-beta primer mix were used in a second PCR of roughly 7 to 12 cycles. All cDNA molecules were each tagged by a template-switch adaptor with 12 random nucleotides. Using its own MiXCR run on the 5' RACE reads, TCRdb lists one record per CDR3 protein. This table holds about 680,000 distinct CDR3 sequences, 49% found once. The chain links TRBV2 to TRBJ1-6; 7 bases are a match to TRBD1. The receptor was derived from a woman aged 55-70 years in good health. The sample was blood. The CDR3 sequence: CASIQQGLYNSPLHF. CDR3 sequence (DNA): TGTGCCAGCATCCAACAGGGGTTATATAATTCACCCCTCCACTTT.